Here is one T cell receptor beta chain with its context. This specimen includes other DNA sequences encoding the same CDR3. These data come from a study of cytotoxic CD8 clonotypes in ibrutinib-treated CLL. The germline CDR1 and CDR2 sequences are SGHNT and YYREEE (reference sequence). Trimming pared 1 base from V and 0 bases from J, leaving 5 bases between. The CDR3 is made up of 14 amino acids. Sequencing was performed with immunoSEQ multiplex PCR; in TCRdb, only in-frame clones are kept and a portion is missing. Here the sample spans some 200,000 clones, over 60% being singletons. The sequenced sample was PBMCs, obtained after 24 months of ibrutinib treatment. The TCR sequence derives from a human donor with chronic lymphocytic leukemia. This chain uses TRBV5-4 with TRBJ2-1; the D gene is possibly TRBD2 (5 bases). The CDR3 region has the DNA TGTGCCAGCAGCTTGACTAGCTCCTACAATGAGCAGTTCTTC. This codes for CASSLTSSYNEQFF.